Shown below are 21 T cell receptor beta chains from a single sample sequenced in a study of cytomegalovirus exposure and HLA in healthy donors. The PCR contained 60 Vbeta and 13 Jbeta primers. Using immunoSEQ multiplex PCR, the repertoire was profiled, and TCRdb retains in-frame clones only, with some absent. The table lists about 160,000 clones, 75% to 85% of them singletons. The specimen was PBMCs. These receptors came from a young woman in good health and CMV-seronegative.

The V call is TRBV6-5, the J call TRBJ2-1; TRBD2 might be the D (5 bases). This CDR3 is built from 12 residues. V shed 2 bases and J shed 10 bases, with 9 bases lying between them. Germline V gene data show CDR1 as MNHEY and CDR2 as SVGAGI. The CDR3 protein is CASSYTSGEQFF. For the CDR3, the DNA is TGTGCCAGCAGTTACACCTCGGGGGAGCAGTTCTTC.

The chain has TRBV29-1 and TRBJ2-3; 9 bases fit TRBD2. Germline values: CDR1 SQVTM, CDR2 ANQGSEA. V was clipped by 7 bases and J by 6 bases; unmatched bases: 14. This CDR3 has 15 residues. This CDR3 reads CSAGGERGVGDTQYF. The CDR3, as DNA: TGCAGCGCCGGTGGGGAGCGGGGGGTGGGGGATACGCAGTATTTT.

This chain links TRBV5-4 with TRBJ2-2, with TRBD1 matching 8 bases. From germline, CDR1 is SGHNT and CDR2 YYREEE (reference sequence). The CDR3 spans 15 residues. The V and J ends lost 5 bases and 3 bases, in that order; junction bases with no gene match: 6. CDR3 nucleotides: TGTGCCAGCAGTTCGGACAGGGCCTACACCGGGGAGCTGTTTTTT. Translation gives CASSSDRAYTGELFF.

J is TRBJ1-1 and V is TRBV5-1; D possibly corresponds to TRBD1 (6 bases). Germline V gene data show CDR1 as SGHRS and CDR2 as YFSETQ. CDR3 length: 16 amino acids. Trimming left V 1 base short and J 3 bases short, with 16 bases between. CDR3 in amino acids: CASSLQGIPGDTEAFF. The CDR3 coding sequence is TGCGCCAGCAGCTTGCAGGGAATTCCAGGGGACACTGAAGCTTTCTTT.

V usage is TRBV5-1 and J usage is TRBJ2-1, with 8 positions matching TRBD2. V lost 4 bases to trimming and J lost 3 bases; unmatched junction nucleotides: 12. Germline CDR1 SGHRS, CDR2 YFSETQ. The CDR3 consists of 17 residues. CDR3 bases: TGCGCCAGCAGCCTTAATTACGGGACTAGGGACTACAATGAGCAGTTCTTC. This sequence encodes CASSLNYGTRDYNEQFF. The variable domain in full, with the rest retrieved from reference TRBV5-1 and TRBJ2-1, is KAGVTQTPRYLIKTRGQQVTLSCSPISGHRSVSWYQQTPGQGLQFLFEYFSETQRNKGNFPGRFSGRQFSNSRSEMNVSTLELGDSALYLCASSLNYGTRDYNEQFFGPGTRLTVL.

The rearrangement uses TRBV9 and TRBJ2-3; 7 nucleotides agree with TRBD2. The junction had 1 base not matched to a gene; V was cut back by 1 base and J by 5 bases. This CDR3 is built from 13 residues. The germline V gene encodes CDR1 SGDLS and CDR2 YYNGEE. CDR3 in amino acids: CASSVTGGDTQYF. CDR3 sequence (DNA): TGTGCCAGCAGCGTAACGGGGGGAGATACGCAGTATTTT.

About this clone itself: The junction departs from germline at one end; a sequencing error may be responsible. The CDR3 region has the DNA TGTGCCAGCAGCCCTAGACTAGCGGGAGGCTACGAGCAGTACTTC. Amino acids: CASSPRLAGGYEQYF. The chain uses TRBV5-1 and TRBJ2-7; 13 bases match TRBD2. The CDR3 consists of 15 residues. CDR1 and CDR2 from the germline V gene are SGHRS and YFSETQ.

The chain carries TRBV5-1 and TRBJ1-2; D perhaps matches TRBD1 (5 bases). Deletions cut 0 bases from V and 2 bases from J, with 14 bases between. There are 16 residues in the CDR3. Germline V gene data show CDR1 as SGHRS and CDR2 as YFSETQ. CDR3 DNA sequence: TGCGCCAGCAGCTTGGCCCACCGGGGGGAGAACTATGGCTACACCTTC. As protein: CASSLAHRGENYGYTF.

The CDR3 DNA reads as TGTGCCAGCAGCCTAAATACGGGGGGCTCAGATACGCAGTATTTT. Translating gives CASSLNTGGSDTQYF. The chain uses TRBV11-2 and TRBJ2-3; tentatively, D is TRBD2 (7 bases). Germline assignment: CDR1 SGHAT and CDR2 FQNNGV. This CDR3 spans 15 amino acids. Trimming removed 5 bases from V and 4 bases from J, with 16 bases in between.

The CDR3 is CASSVRQGPNYGYTF. DNA for the CDR3: TGTGCCAGCAGCGTGAGACAGGGCCCTAACTATGGCTACACCTTC. The V and J genes are TRBV5-4 and TRBJ1-2, with 7 bases that match TRBD1. Trimming at V came to 4 bases and at J to 0 bases, leaving 6 bases not matched to a gene. Germline V gives CDR1 SGHNT, CDR2 YYREEE (reference sequence). The CDR3 spans 15 residues. The full variable domain, completed using reference TRBV5-4 and TRBJ1-2, is ETGVTQSPTHLIKTRGQQVTLRCSSQSGHNTVSWYQQALGQGPQFIFQYYREEENGRGNFPPRFSGLQFPNYSSELNVNALELDDSALYLCASSVRQGPNYGYTFGSGTRLTVV.

CDR3 in amino acids: CASSPGFALVGNTGELFF. The DNA of the CDR3 is TGTGCCAGCAGTCCCGGTTTCGCACTCGTTGGGAACACCGGGGAGCTGTTTTTT. The chain recombines TRBV25-1 with TRBJ2-2; no clear D. Trimming took 5 bases from V and 1 from J, leaving 20 bases between them. This CDR3 comprises 18 residues. Germline CDR1 and CDR2: MGHDK and SYGVNS.

This chain connects TRBV18 to TRBJ2-1; TRBD1 aligns across 9 bases. CDR1 and CDR2 from the germline V gene are KGHSH and LQKENI. The CDR3 is made up of 14 amino acids. Unmatched junction bases numbered 5, after V lost 6 bases and J lost 5 bases. CDR3 in amino acids: CASSLQGADNEQFF. The CDR3 nucleotides are TGTGCCAGCTCCCTACAGGGGGCCGACAATGAGCAGTTCTTC. Complete variable domain (other parts from reference TRBV18 and TRBJ2-1): NAGVMQNPRHLVRRRGQEARLRCSPMKGHSHVYWYRQLPEEGLKFMVYLQKENIIDESGMPKERFSAEFPKEGPSILRIQQVVRGDSAAYFCASSLQGADNEQFFGPGTRLTVL.

Points on this clone: The junction shows a germline mismatch at one end, possibly a read error. This chain uses TRBV7-8 with TRBJ1-2, with 9 nucleotides matching TRBD1. This CDR3 has 14 residues. Germline lookup yields CDR1 SGHVS and CDR2 FQNEAQ. The CDR3 region is CASSRDRDIYSYTF. In DNA form, the CDR3 reads TGTGCCAGCAGCCGGGACAGGGATATCTATAGCTACACCTTC.

In the case of this clone: A read error may account for a junction end that differs from germline. The chain is built from TRBV7-9 and TRBJ1-5, with a tentative D call TRBD1 (6 bases). Germline values: CDR1 SEHNR, CDR2 FQNEAQ (reference sequence). There are 15 residues in the CDR3. The CDR3 nucleotides are TGTTCCAGCAGCTTAGGGGGGGGCGGCAATCAGCCCCAGCATTTT. Protein product: CSSSLGGGGNQPQHF.

The chain has TRBV19 and TRBJ2-7, with TRBD1 matching 9 bases. CDR3 length equals 15 residues. V was clipped by 3 bases and J by 4 bases; unmatched bases: 7. Germline loops: CDR1 LNHDA, CDR2 SQIVND (reference sequence). The CDR3 spells CASSIPGTGKYEQYF. As DNA, the CDR3 is TGTGCCAGTAGTATTCCCGGGACAGGGAAGTACGAGCAGTACTTC.

About this clone: This CDR3 is also generated by other DNA sequences in the sample. The rearrangement links TRBV7-3 to TRBJ2-1; weak D call: TRBD1 (6 bases). The germline V gene encodes CDR1 SGHTA and CDR2 FQGTGA. The V end was cut by 5 bases, the J end by 2 bases, with 10 bases between. The CDR3 contains 14 residues. CDR3 nucleotide sequence: TGTGCCAGCAGCCCGACAGGAACCTACAATGAGCAGTTCTTC. Its protein is CASSPTGTYNEQFF.

The chain employs TRBV6-1 and TRBJ2-1; 13 nucleotides align to TRBD2. This CDR3 comprises 15 residues. With 8 bases clipped from V and 8 bases from J, the junction kept 9 bases outside the gene matches. The germline gives CDR1 MNHNS, CDR2 SASEGT. DNA of the CDR3: TGTGCCAGCGTGAAACTAGCGGGGGGGAAGTATGAGCAGTTCTTC. Protein: CASVKLAGGKYEQFF.

This clone was seen only once. The genes are TRBV29-1 and TRBJ1-2; D is perhaps TRBD1 (6 bases). The V gene lost 2 bases and the J gene lost 0 bases, with 10 bases spanning the gap. There are 14 residues in the CDR3. The germline gives CDR1 SQVTM, CDR2 ANQGSEA. CDR3 protein: CSVELTGPNYGYTF. The DNA of the CDR3 is TGCAGCGTTGAACTGACAGGACCTAACTATGGCTACACCTTC.

This clone was picked up one time. The V and J genes are TRBV5-4 and TRBJ1-2; D uncertain. V was clipped by 4 bases and J by 7 bases, with 14 bases between them. CDR1 and CDR2 (germline): SGHNT, YYREEE (reference sequence). CDR3 length: 13 amino acids. Written as DNA, the CDR3 is TGTGCCAGCAGCACGGCTGGGCGAGCTGGCTACACCTTC. Translation: CASSTAGRAGYTF. The entire variable domain, with the rest obtained from reference TRBV5-4 and TRBJ1-2, is as follows: ETGVTQSPTHLIKTRGQQVTLRCSSQSGHNTVSWYQQALGQGPQFIFQYYREEENGRGNFPPRFSGLQFPNYSSELNVNALELDDSALYLCASSTAGRAGYTFGSGTRLTVV.

This chain links TRBV5-1 with TRBJ2-7; 12 bases match TRBD1. The germline CDR1 and CDR2 sequences are SGHRS and YFSETQ. The CDR3 length is 14 residues. The junction had 6 bases not matched to a gene; V was cut back by 1 base and J by 10 bases. The DNA of the CDR3 is TGCGCCAGCAGCTTGAGGGACAGGGGGCGCGATCAGTACTTC. Its protein product is CASSLRDRGRDQYF.

V is TRBV5-4 and J is TRBJ1-2; 8 bases are a match to TRBD1. The CDR3 covers 15 residues. In germline, CDR1 is SGHNT, CDR2 YYREEE (reference sequence). J gave up 4 bases and V 3 bases, and 8 bases lay outside the gene matches. As DNA, the CDR3 is TGTGCCAGCAGCTCCCCCGGGACAGGCCCCTATGGCTACACCTTC. It specifies CASSSPGTGPYGYTF.